The source of this T cell receptor beta chain is a study of shared clonotypes between healthy human individuals. CDR3 length equals 14 residues. Germline trimming cut 5 bases from V and 8 bases from J; bases unmatched to any gene: 8. Looked up from germline, CDR1 is SNHLY and CDR2 is FYNNEI. Only in-frame clones appear in the TCRdb table, and some are missing; sequencing was by immunoSEQ multiplex PCR. The sample includes 450,000 to 500,000 clones, 79% of them seen just once. Sequencing input: PBMCs. V gene TRBV2 combines with J gene TRBJ2-1, with 8 positions matching TRBD2. This TCR came from a woman in her thirties or forties in good health. Some clones in this sample may be carry-over from other donors' samples. The CDR3 sequence is CASSLASGLHEQFF. For the CDR3, the DNA is TGTGCCAGCAGTTTGGCTAGCGGGTTACATGAGCAGTTCTTC.